This TCR beta chain was profiled in a study of T cell responses to AZD1222 COVID-19 vaccine. Study outcomes and limitations: Donors were largely white British and mainly female; clonal diversity was possibly underestimated.

This clone came up once. Its cognate antigen is unknown. Profiling relied on immunoSEQ multiplex PCR, and the TCRdb table lists in-frame clones only, not all of them. This sample has roughly 180,000 clones, with roughly 90% found just once. Germline V gene sequence: CDR1 LNHDA, CDR2 SQIVND (reference sequence). V gave up 7 bases and J gave up 1 base, with 12 bases separating them. This CDR3 contains 14 residues. The source was peripheral blood, collected 28 days after the second AZD1222 dose. The rearrangement links TRBV19 to TRBJ2-3; the D gene is possibly TRBD2 (5 bases). This TCR derives from an adult who received the AZD1222 COVID-19 vaccine. The CDR3 protein is CASTRAAGTDTQYF. CDR3 in DNA: TGTGCCAGTACACGGGCAGCGGGCACAGATACGCAGTATTTT.